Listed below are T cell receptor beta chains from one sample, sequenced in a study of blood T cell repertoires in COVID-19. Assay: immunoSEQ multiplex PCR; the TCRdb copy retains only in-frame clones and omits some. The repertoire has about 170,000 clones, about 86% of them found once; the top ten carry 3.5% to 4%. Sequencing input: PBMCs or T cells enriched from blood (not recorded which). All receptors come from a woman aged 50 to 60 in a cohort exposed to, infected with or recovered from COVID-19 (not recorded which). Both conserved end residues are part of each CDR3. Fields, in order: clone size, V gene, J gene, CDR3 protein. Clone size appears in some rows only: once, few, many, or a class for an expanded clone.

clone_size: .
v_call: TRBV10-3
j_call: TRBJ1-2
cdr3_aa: CAISESRQDNGYTF

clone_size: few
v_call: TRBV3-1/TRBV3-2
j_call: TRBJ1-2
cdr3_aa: CASSHQGAWGYTF

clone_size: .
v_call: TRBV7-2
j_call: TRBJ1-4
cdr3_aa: CASSFLDGEKLFF

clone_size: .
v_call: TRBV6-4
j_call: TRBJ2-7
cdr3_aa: CARKSGGQARTYEQYF

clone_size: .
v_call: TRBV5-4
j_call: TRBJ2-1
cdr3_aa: CASSLDGTSYNEQFF

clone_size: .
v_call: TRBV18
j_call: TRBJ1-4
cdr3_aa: CASSPDGLNEKLFF

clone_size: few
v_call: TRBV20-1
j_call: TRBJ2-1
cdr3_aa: CSEKWGDEQFF

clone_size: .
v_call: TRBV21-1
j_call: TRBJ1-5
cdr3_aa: CASSKADQPQHF

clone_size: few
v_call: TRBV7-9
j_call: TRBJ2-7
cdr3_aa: CASSLVGRGLGEQYF

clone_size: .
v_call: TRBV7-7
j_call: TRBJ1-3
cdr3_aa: CASSLTQDSGNTIYF

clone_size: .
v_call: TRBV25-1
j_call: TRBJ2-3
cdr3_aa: CASRLGLAGSTDTQYF

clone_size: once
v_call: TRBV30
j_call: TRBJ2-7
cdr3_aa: CAWRDPGMLYEQYF

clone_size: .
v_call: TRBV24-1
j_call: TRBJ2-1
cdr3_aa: CATSERTSLSYNEQFF

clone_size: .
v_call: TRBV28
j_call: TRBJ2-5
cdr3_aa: CASNQDNQETQYF

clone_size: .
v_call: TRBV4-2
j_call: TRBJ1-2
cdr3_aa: CASSQERAGGYGYTF

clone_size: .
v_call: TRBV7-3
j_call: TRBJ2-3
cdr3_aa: CASSRTGGGDTQYF

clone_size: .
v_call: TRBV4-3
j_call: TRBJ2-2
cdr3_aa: CASSQEAVTGELFF

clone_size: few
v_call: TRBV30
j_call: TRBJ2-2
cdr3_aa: CAWSGNRGTGELFF

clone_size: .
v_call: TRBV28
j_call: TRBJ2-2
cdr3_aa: CASSLPTGEVAGELFF

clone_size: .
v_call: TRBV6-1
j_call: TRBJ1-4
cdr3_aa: CASSEGGTVTEKLFF

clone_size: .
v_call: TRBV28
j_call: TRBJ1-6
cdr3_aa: CASSQDRRDSPLHF